Below, 28 T cell receptor beta chains from the same sample are listed, as sequenced in a study of identical twins. TCRdb independently ran MiXCR on the 5' RACE reads; one entry per CDR3 protein. The sample comprises some 630,000 distinct CDR3 sequences, under 8.5% of which are singletons, and less than 2% rests with the top ten. The same data also went into a second study, on yellow fever vaccine responses in identical twins.

Sample: PBMCs. The receptors come from a young woman in good health.

This clonotype was seen ten or more times. The chain has TRBV3-1 and TRBJ1-2, with unresolved D. Trimming took 0 bases from V and 4 from J, leaving 9 bases between them. From germline, CDR1 is LGHDT and CDR2 YNNKEL (reference sequence). The CDR3 has 14 residues. CDR3 amino acids: CASSQEGASYGYTF. The CDR3 bases are TGTGCCAGCAGCCAAGAGGGAGCTTCCTATGGCTACACCTTC.

A few counts support this clonotype. The chain has TRBV9 and TRBJ2-3; D may be TRBD1 (5 bases). The CDR3 runs to 16 residues. V lost 0 bases and J lost 0, with 11 bases in between. Germline V gene data show CDR1 as SGDLS and CDR2 as YYNGEE. The CDR3 DNA reads TGTGCCAGCAGCGTAGAGGTTACAGGAAGCACAGATACGCAGTATTTT. Its protein is CASSVEVTGSTDTQYF.

A few counts support this clonotype. The CDR3 protein is CSASNRYTEAFF. In nucleotides, the CDR3 is TGCAGTGCTAGCAACAGATACACTGAAGCTTTCTTT. The genes are TRBV20-1 and TRBJ1-1, with D unclear. V was cut by 3 bases and J by 3 bases, with 8 bases left in between. The germline V gene has CDR1 DFQATT and CDR2 SNEGSKA (reference sequence). CDR3 size: 12 residues.

This clonotype was counted a few times. The chain combines TRBV10-3 with TRBJ1-1, with unresolved D. The CDR3 is 13 amino acids. Per the germline V gene, CDR1 is ENHRY and CDR2 is SYGVKD. Trimming shortened V by 6 bases and J by 3 bases, and 11 bases separated the two germline ends. Here the CDR3 DNA reads TGTGCCATCAGAGCGGGTCAGGACACTGAAGCTTTCTTT. Its protein product is CAIRAGQDTEAFF.

The V call is TRBV5-1, the J call TRBJ1-1, with D unclear. V dropped 5 bases and J dropped 0 bases, with 23 bases sitting between them. Germline CDR1 and CDR2: SGHRS and YFSETQ. The CDR3 is 18 residues long. CDR3 nucleotide sequence: TGCGCCAGCAGACTAACTGACACGAAGGTCGGGCTGAACACTGAAGCTTTCTTT. It specifies CASRLTDTKVGLNTEAFF.

V gene TRBV15 combines with J gene TRBJ1-2; no clear D gene. This CDR3 is 14 amino acids long. Germline CDR1 and CDR2: LNHNV and YYDKDF (reference sequence). V was shortened by 6 bases and J by 0 bases, with 11 bases between the two germline ends. Here the CDR3 DNA reads TGTGCCACCAGTATCTCAGGAGCTAACTATGGCTACACCTTC. It codes for CATSISGANYGYTF.

This clonotype was seen repeatedly, ten times or more. The rearrangement uses TRBV28 and TRBJ1-1; 7 nucleotides agree with TRBD1. V trimming: 4 bases; J trimming: 4 bases; junction bases outside the gene matches: 6. This CDR3 is built from 14 residues. Per germline, CDR1 MDHEN and CDR2 SYDVKM. The CDR3 loop is CASSSTGRGTEAFF. The CDR3 DNA is TGTGCCAGCAGTTCGACAGGGCGCGGCACTGAAGCTTTCTTT.

Only a few counts were recorded for this clonotype. The genes are TRBV5-1 and TRBJ2-7, with 7 bases lining up with TRBD2. V shed 4 bases, J shed 6 bases, and the junction held 13 bases outside the gene matches. The CDR3 runs to 15 residues. The germline V gene has CDR1 SGHRS and CDR2 YFSETQ. The CDR3 loop reads CASSPRPGTNVEQYF. The CDR3, as DNA: TGCGCCAGCAGCCCGCGCCCCGGGACTAATGTCGAGCAGTACTTC. The complete variable domain, with remaining parts taken from reference TRBV5-1 and TRBJ2-7, reads KAGVTQTPRYLIKTRGQQVTLSCSPISGHRSVSWYQQTPGQGLQFLFEYFSETQRNKGNFPGRFSGRQFSNSRSEMNVSTLELGDSALYLCASSPRPGTNVEQYFGPGTRLTVT.

This clonotype was detected only a few times. The chain is built from TRBV18 and TRBJ2-3, with 7 bases matching TRBD1. CDR3 size: 15 residues. The germline V gene encodes CDR1 KGHSH and CDR2 LQKENI. With V trimmed by 1 base and J by 1 base, 2 bases remained unmatched. CDR3 loop: CASSPLQGGTDTQYF. In nucleotides, the CDR3 is TGTGCCAGCTCACCACTCCAGGGGGGCACAGATACGCAGTATTTT.

This clonotype was found many times. CDR3 sequence: CASTPNYHVSGELFF. The CDR3 nucleotides read TGTGCCAGCACCCCTAACTACCATGTCTCCGGGGAGCTGTTTTTT. This chain joins TRBV3-1 and TRBJ2-2, with no clear D. Trimming removed 7 bases from V and 6 bases from J, with 18 bases in between. This CDR3 is built from 15 residues. Germline loops: CDR1 LGHDT, CDR2 YNNKEL (reference sequence).

This clonotype was observed many times. One end of the junction is discordant with germline, which a read error may explain. This rearrangement joins TRBV28 to TRBJ1-2; no reliable D call. Germline CDR1 reads MDHEN; CDR2 reads SYDVKM. This CDR3 is built from 14 residues. DNA of the CDR3: TGTGCCAGCAGTTTAGCGGGCAGCCCTAAGCCCCAAAACTTC. Residues: CASSLAGSPKPQNF.

In this sample, this clonotype turned up many times. The chain recombines TRBV2 with TRBJ1-1; D call uncertain. Trimming stripped 7 bases from V and 2 bases from J, with 11 bases between. The germline gives CDR1 SNHLY, CDR2 FYNNEI. This CDR3 has 13 residues. CDR3 amino acids: CASTGFVNTEAFF. DNA of the CDR3: TGTGCCAGCACGGGTTTCGTAAACACTGAAGCTTTCTTT.

There are many counts of this clonotype. This chain joins TRBV20-1 and TRBJ1-1; the match to TRBD1 covers 7 bases. The CDR3 loop spans 12 amino acids. Germline loops: CDR1 DFQATT, CDR2 SNEGSKA (reference sequence). Trimming at V came to 5 bases and at J to 5 bases, leaving 5 bases not matched to a gene. The CDR3 bases are TGCAGTGCTGACCAGGGGGGGACTGAAGCTTTCTTT. Its translation is CSADQGGTEAFF.

This clonotype has just a few counts. This chain uses TRBV27 with TRBJ2-5, with D hard to call. The length of the CDR3 is 13 residues. The ends were cut back, 6 bases at V and 4 bases at J, with 12 bases in the middle. The germline CDR1 and CDR2 sequences are MNHEY and SMNVEV (reference sequence). The CDR3 nucleotides are TGTGCCAGCAGCCGCCATCCCCTAGAGACCCAGTACTTC. Amino acid sequence: CASSRHPLETQYF.

The chain couples TRBV29-1 to TRBJ1-1; perhaps TRBD1 as D (5 bases). Germline V CDR1 and CDR2: SQVTM, ANQGSEA. The CDR3 length is 11 residues. Trimming shortened V by 7 bases and J by 0 bases, and 6 bases separated the two germline ends. CDR3 nucleotides: TGCAGCGCCAGGGTGAACACTGAAGCTTTCTTT. As protein: CSARVNTEAFF.

This clonotype has a count of ten or more. The chain has TRBV10-3 and TRBJ1-4; D uncertain. CDR1 is ENHRY and CDR2 is SYGVKD in the germline V gene. V gave up 10 bases and J gave up 0 bases, with 9 bases separating them. This CDR3 region has 13 residues. DNA of the CDR3: TGTGCCACCTCAGGAGCAACTAATGAAAAACTGTTTTTT. This gives the protein CATSGATNEKLFF.

The chain is built from TRBV7-8 and TRBJ1-5, with 7 nucleotides matching TRBD1. The V gene's germline CDR1 is SGHVS and CDR2 FQNEAQ. This CDR3 has 17 residues. Germline trimming cut 5 bases from V and 0 bases from J; bases unmatched to any gene: 10. The CDR3 sequence: CASSPGSTGDSNQPQHF. CDR3 in DNA: TGTGCCAGCAGCCCCGGTTCTACAGGGGATAGCAATCAGCCCCAGCATTTT. Full variable domain (missing parts from reference TRBV7-8 and TRBJ1-5): GAGVSQSPRYKVAKRGQDVALRCDPISGHVSLFWYQQALGQGPEFLTYFQNEAQLDKSGLPSDRFFAERPEGSVSTLKIQRTQQEDSAVYLCASSPGSTGDSNQPQHFGDGTRLSIL.

This clonotype was observed many times. This chain connects TRBV7-8 to TRBJ1-3; D remains unclear. Between the trimmed V and J ends, which lost 1 base and 2 bases, there was a span of 12 bases. The length of the CDR3 is 16 residues. CDR1 is SGHVS, CDR2 FQNEAQ, per germline. As DNA, the CDR3 is TGTGCCAGCAGCTTAGGGGCCGTTAATGCTGGAAACACCATATATTTT. The encoded protein is CASSLGAVNAGNTIYF. The whole variable domain, remainder taken from reference TRBV7-8 and TRBJ1-3, is GAGVSQSPRYKVAKRGQDVALRCDPISGHVSLFWYQQALGQGPEFLTYFQNEAQLDKSGLPSDRFFAERPEGSVSTLKIQRTQQEDSAVYLCASSLGAVNAGNTIYFGEGSWLTVV.

Only a few counts were recorded for this clonotype. This chain joins TRBV3-1 and TRBJ2-1; the D is unclear. Trimming removed 4 bases at V and 3 bases at J, with 10 bases between. The CDR3 runs 14 residues. Germline CDR1 LGHDT, CDR2 YNNKEL (reference sequence). CDR3 sequence: CASSRSDFYNEQFF. CDR3 coding DNA: TGTGCCAGCAGCCGGTCTGACTTCTACAATGAGCAGTTCTTC.

The chain is built from TRBV6-1 and TRBJ2-1; 7 nucleotides align to TRBD1. Germline V gene data show CDR1 as MNHNS and CDR2 as SASEGT. J gave up 7 bases and V 7 bases, and 10 bases lay outside the gene matches. The CDR3 length is 14 residues. The CDR3: CASNEGAFRNEQFF. For the CDR3, the DNA is TGTGCCAGCAACGAGGGGGCGTTCAGGAATGAGCAGTTCTTC.

The chain uses TRBV5-4 and TRBJ2-7; D might be TRBD2 (6 bases). The V and J ends lost 3 bases and 7 bases respectively, with 20 bases between them. Germline CDR1 is SGHNT and CDR2 is YYREEE (reference sequence). CDR3 length: 15 amino acids. This chain's CDR3 is CASSSGTRKLGEQYF. CDR3 nucleotide sequence: TGTGCCAGCAGCTCCGGGACTCGGAAGTTGGGGGAGCAGTACTTC.

This clonotype was counted a few times. The chain recombines TRBV11-1 with TRBJ2-3, with D hard to call. The germline CDR1 and CDR2 sequences are SGHAT and FQDESV (reference sequence). Deletions cut 5 bases from V and 3 bases from J, with 12 bases between. The CDR3 spans 14 residues. DNA for the CDR3: TGTGCCAGCAGCCCTATCCCCGGGACAGATACGCAGTATTTT. Translation: CASSPIPGTDTQYF.

The rearrangement uses TRBV20-1 and TRBJ2-1; 7 bases are shared with TRBD1. This CDR3 has 14 residues. Germline CDR1 is DFQATT and CDR2 is SNEGSKA (reference sequence). Losses at the gene ends were 3 bases for V and 3 bases for J; bases not matched to a gene: 5. The CDR3 loop reads CSARGTANYNEQFF. The CDR3 region has the DNA TGCAGTGCTAGGGGGACAGCCAACTACAATGAGCAGTTCTTC.

This clonotype was counted at least ten times. The chain links TRBV10-3 to TRBJ2-1; D could derive from TRBD1 or TRBD2 (5 bases each). This CDR3 region has 16 residues. The germline V gene has CDR1 ENHRY and CDR2 SYGVKD. Trimming stripped 4 bases from V and 5 bases from J, with 18 bases between. CDR3 coding DNA: TGTGCCATCAGTGTTAACCGGGACCTGGGCAACAATGAGCAGTTCTTC. It specifies CAISVNRDLGNNEQFF.

This clonotype was seen repeatedly, ten times or more. The chain joins TRBV5-5 to TRBJ2-2, with a possible D match to TRBD1 (5 bases). The germline V and J ends were trimmed by 0 bases and 7 bases, with 16 bases remaining between them. The germline V gene encodes CDR1 SGHKS and CDR2 YYEKEE (reference sequence). The CDR3 runs 16 residues. This chain's CDR3 is CASSLAKGQLSGELFF. The CDR3 DNA reads as TGTGCCAGCAGCTTGGCCAAGGGGCAGTTGAGCGGGGAGCTGTTTTTT.

The chain recombines TRBV20-1 with TRBJ2-1; TRBD2 matches 8 bases. Germline-derived CDR1 and CDR2 are DFQATT and SNEGSKA (reference sequence). The CDR3 is 14 residues long. Germline trimming cut 6 bases from V and 2 bases from J; bases unmatched to any gene: 6. CDR3 sequence reads: CSADLGRAYNEQFF. For the CDR3, the DNA is TGCAGTGCGGACCTCGGGAGGGCCTACAATGAGCAGTTCTTC.

This clonotype was detected many times. V is TRBV12-3 or TRBV12-4 and J is TRBJ2-3; D is undetermined. The CDR3 totals 12 residues. Between the trimmed V and J ends, which lost 6 bases and 2 bases, there was a span of 6 bases. Written as DNA, the CDR3 is TGTGCCAGCAGCCGTCACACAGATACGCAGTATTTT. This sequence encodes CASSRHTDTQYF.

The chain employs TRBV24-1 and TRBJ2-3, with 10 bases identical to TRBD2. CDR3 length: 17 amino acids. CDR1 and CDR2 from the germline V gene are KGHDR and SFDVKD. J lost 0 bases, V lost 3 bases, and 5 bases had no gene match. The CDR3 bases are TGTGCCACCAGTGATCCCCCTAGCGGGGGAAGCACAGATACGCAGTATTTT. Its protein product is CATSDPPSGGSTDTQYF.